The source of this T cell receptor beta chain is a study of technical replicates of blood from a handful of donors. V dropped 1 base and J dropped 0 bases, with 13 bases sitting between them. The V gene's germline CDR1 is MGHRA and CDR2 YSYEKL. The CDR3 length is 16 residues. Sequencing was performed with immunoSEQ multiplex PCR; in TCRdb, only in-frame clones are kept and a portion is missing. The repertoire includes 14,000 or so clones, around four fifths of them detected once, and around a tenth sits in the top ten. Specimen: PBMCs. The V and J genes are TRBV4-1 and TRBJ2-7; D gene unclear. This TCR was sampled from a human donor in good health. This chain's CDR3 is CASSQAHSPLSYEQYF. As DNA, the CDR3 is TGCGCCAGCAGCCAAGCCCACTCGCCCCTCTCCTACGAGCAGTACTTC.